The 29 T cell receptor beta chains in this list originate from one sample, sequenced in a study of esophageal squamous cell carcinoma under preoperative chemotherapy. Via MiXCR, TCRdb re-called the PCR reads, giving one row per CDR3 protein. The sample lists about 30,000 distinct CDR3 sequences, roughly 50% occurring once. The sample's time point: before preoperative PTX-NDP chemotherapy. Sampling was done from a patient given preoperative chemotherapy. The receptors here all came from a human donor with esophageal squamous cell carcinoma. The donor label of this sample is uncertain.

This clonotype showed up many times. CDR3 residues: CAITSGRGDEQYF. CDR3 DNA sequence: TGTGCCATCACGAGCGGGAGGGGGGATGAGCAGTACTTC. This chain joins TRBV10-3 and TRBJ2-5; 10 positions match TRBD2. Germline V CDR1 and CDR2: ENHRY, SYGVKD. The CDR3 has 13 residues. V lost 7 bases and J lost 11; bases outside the gene matches: 10.

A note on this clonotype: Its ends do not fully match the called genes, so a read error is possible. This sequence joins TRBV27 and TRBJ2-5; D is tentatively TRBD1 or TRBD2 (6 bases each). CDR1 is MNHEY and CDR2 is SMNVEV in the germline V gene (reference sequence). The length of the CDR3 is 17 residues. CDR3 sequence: CASSSGLGGRAKDTQYF. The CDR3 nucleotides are TGTGCCAGCAGTTCGGGGCTCGGGGGCCGTGCCAAAGACACCCAGTACTTC.

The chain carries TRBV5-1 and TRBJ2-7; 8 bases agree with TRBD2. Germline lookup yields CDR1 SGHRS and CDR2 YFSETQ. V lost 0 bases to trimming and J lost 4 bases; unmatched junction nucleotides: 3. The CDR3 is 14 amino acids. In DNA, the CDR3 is TGCGCCAGCAGCTTGGTGACTAGCGAATACGAGCAGTACTTC. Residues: CASSLVTSEYEQYF.

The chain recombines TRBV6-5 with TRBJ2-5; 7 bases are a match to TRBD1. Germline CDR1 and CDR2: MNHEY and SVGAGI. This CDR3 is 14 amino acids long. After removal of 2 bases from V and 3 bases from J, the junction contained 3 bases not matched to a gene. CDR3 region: CASSYATGEETQYF. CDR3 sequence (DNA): TGTGCCAGCAGTTACGCCACAGGGGAAGAGACCCAGTACTTC.

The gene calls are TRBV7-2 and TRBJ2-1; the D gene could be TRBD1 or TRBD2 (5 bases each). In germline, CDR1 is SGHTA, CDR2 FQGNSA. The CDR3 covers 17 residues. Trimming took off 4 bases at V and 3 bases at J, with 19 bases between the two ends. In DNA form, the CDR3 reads TGTGCCAGCAGCTCCTACGGCACCGGGACCGTCTACAATGAGCAGTTCTTC. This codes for CASSSYGTGTVYNEQFF.

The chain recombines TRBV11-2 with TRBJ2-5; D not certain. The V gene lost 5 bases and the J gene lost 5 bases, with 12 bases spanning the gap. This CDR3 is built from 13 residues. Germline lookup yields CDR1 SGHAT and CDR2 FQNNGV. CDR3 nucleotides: TGTGCCAGCAGCACGGGCCCAGGCGAGACCCAGTACTTC. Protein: CASSTGPGETQYF.

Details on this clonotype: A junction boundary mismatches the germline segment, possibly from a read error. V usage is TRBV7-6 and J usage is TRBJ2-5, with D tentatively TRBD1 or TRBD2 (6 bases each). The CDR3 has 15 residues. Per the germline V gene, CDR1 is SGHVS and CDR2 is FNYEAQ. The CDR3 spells CAAGSGGSPPETQYF. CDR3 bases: TGTGCCGCGGGGTCCGGGGGCTCCCCCCCAGAGACCCAGTATTTC.

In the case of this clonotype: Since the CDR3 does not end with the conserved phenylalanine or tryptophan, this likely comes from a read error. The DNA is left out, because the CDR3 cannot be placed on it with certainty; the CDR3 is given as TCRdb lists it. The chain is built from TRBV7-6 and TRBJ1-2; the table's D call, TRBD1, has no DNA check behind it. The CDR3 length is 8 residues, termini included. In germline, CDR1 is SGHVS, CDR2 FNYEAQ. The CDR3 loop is CASSLGRE.

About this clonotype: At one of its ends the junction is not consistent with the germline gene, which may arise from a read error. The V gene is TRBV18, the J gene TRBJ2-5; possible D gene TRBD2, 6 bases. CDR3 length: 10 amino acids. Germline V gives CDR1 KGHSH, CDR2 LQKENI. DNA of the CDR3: TGTGCCAGCTCTTCTTGGGGGGTTAACTTC. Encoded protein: CASSSWGVNF.

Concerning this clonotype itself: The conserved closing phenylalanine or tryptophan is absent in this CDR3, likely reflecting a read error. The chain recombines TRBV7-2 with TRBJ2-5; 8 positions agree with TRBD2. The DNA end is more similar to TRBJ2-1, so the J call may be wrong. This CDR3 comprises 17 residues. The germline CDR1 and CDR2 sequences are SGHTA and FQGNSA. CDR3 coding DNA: TGTGCCAGCAGCTTAGAGGGCCGAGCTAGCGGGCTAGAGACCCAGTTCTTG. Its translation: CASSLEGRASGLETQFL.

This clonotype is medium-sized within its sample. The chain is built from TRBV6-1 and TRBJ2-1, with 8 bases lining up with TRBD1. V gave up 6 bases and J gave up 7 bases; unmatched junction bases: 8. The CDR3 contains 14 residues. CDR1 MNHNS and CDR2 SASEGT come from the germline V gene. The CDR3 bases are TGTGCCAGCAGGGCCGCCCAGGGGGCGAATGAGCAGTTCTTC. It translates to CASRAAQGANEQFF.

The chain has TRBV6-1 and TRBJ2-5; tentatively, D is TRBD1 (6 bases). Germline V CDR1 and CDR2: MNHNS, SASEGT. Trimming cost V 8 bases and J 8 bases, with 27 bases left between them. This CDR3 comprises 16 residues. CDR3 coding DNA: TGTGCCAGCGGGGAATTTGGGGGCCGCTACCCAGATACCCAGTACTTC. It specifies CASGEFGGRYPDTQYF.

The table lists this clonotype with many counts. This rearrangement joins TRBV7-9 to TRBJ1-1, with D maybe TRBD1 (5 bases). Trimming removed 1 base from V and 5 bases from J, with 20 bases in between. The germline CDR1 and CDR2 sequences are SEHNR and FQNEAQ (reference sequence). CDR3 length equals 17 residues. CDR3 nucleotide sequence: TGTGCCAGCAGCTTAGACGGGTTCCGGGGGGAAAAAACTGAAGCTTTCTTT. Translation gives CASSLDGFRGEKTEAFF.

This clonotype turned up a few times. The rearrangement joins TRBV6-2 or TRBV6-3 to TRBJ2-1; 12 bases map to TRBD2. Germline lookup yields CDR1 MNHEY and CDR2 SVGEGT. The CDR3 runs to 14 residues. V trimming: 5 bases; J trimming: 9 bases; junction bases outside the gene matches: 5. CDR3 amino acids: CASSQTSGSAEQFF. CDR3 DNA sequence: TGTGCCAGCAGTCAGACTAGCGGGAGTGCTGAGCAGTTCTTC.

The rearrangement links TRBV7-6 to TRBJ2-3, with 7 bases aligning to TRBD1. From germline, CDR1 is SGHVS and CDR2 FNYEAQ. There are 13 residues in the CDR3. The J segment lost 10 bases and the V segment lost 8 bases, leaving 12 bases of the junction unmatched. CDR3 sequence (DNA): TGTGCCAGCCGGGCTGTGTACACAGGGGCGCAGTATTTT. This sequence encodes CASRAVYTGAQYF.

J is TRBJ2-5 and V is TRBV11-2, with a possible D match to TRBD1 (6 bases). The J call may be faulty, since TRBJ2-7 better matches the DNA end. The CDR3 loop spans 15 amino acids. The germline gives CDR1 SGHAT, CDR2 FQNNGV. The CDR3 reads CASSLAGASHHEQYF. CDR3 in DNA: TGTGCCAGCAGCTTAGCAGGGGCCTCACATCACGAGCAGTACTTC.

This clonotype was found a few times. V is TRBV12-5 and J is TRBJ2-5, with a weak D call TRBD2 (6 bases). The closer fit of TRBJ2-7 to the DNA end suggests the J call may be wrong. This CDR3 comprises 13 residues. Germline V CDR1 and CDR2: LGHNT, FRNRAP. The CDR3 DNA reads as TGTGCTAGTGGTTTGAGCGGGCACTACGAGCAGTACTTC. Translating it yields CASGLSGHYEQYF.

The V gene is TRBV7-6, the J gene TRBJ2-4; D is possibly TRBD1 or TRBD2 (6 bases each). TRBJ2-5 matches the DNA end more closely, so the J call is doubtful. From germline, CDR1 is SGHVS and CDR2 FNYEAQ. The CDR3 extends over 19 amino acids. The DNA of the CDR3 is TGTGCCAGGGGCTTGGGTGCGGGGATCGGGGGCCGTGACCAAGAGACCCAGTACTTC. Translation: CARGLGAGIGGRDQETQYF.

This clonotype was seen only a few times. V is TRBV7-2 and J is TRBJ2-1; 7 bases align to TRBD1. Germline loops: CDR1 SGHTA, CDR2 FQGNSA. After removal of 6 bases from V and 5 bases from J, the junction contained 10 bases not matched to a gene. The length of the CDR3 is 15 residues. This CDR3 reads CASRPTGTADNEQFF. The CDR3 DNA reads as TGTGCCAGCAGGCCAACCGGGACAGCGGACAATGAGCAGTTCTTC. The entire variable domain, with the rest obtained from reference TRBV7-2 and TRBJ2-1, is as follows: GAGVSQSPSNKVTEKGKDVELRCDPISGHTALYWYRQSLGQGLEFLIYFQGNSAPDKSGLPSDRFSAERTGGSVSTLTIQRTQQEDSAVYLCASRPTGTADNEQFFGPGTRLTVL.

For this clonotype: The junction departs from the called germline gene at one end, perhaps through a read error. The CDR3, as DNA: TGTGCCAGCCGCCCCCCCGGGCTGTGGGCCAAAGATACTCAGTATTTC. Amino acid sequence: CASRPPGLWAKDTQYF. The chain recombines TRBV7-2 with TRBJ2-3; no firm D call. The CDR3 covers 16 residues. Germline CDR1 is SGHTA and CDR2 is FQGNSA.

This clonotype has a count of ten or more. CDR3 protein: CASSYRDRESYEQYF. The CDR3 DNA sequence: TGTGCCAGCAGCTACCGGGACAGGGAGAGTTACGAGCAGTACTTC. The chain combines TRBV7-9 with TRBJ2-7, with 9 bases matching TRBD1. The CDR3 is 15 residues long. The ends lost 4 bases at V and 4 bases at J; junction bases unmatched: 8. CDR1 is SEHNR, CDR2 FQNEAQ, per germline (reference sequence).

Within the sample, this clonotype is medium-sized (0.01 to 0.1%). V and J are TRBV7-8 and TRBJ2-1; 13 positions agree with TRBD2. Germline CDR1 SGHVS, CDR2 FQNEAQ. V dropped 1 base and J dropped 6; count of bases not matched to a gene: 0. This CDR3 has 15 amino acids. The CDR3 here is CASSLGLAGGNEQFF. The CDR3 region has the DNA TGTGCCAGCAGCTTAGGACTAGCGGGGGGCAATGAGCAGTTCTTC.

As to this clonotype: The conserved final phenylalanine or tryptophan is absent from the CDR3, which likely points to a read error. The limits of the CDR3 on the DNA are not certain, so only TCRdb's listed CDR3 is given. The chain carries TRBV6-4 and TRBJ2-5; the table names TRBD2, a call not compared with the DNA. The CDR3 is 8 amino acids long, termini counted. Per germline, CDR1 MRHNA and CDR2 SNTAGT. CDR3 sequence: CATTKGLA.

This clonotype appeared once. CDR3 in DNA: TGTGCCAGCAGCGCACAGGGAGGCCGTGGCCCAGAGACGCAGTACTTC. It specifies CASSAQGGRGPETQYF. The chain couples TRBV7-2 to TRBJ2-3; D tentatively reads TRBD1 or TRBD2 (6 bases each). The end of the DNA is better explained by TRBJ2-7, so the J call may be wrong. Germline assignment: CDR1 SGHTA and CDR2 FQGNSA. The CDR3 is 16 residues long.

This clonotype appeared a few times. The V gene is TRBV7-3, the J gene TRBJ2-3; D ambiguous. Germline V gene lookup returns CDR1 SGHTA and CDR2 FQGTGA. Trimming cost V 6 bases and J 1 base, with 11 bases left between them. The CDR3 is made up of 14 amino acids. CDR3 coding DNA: TGTGCCAGCAGAGCTACCTCCCGCACAGATACGCAGTATTTT. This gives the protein CASRATSRTDTQYF.

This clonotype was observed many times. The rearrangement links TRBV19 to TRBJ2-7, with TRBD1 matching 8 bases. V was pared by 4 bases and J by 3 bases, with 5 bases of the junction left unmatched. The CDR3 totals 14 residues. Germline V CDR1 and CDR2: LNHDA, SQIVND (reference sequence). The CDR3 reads CASSTGGRSYEQYF. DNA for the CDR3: TGTGCCAGTAGTACAGGGGGCCGCAGCTACGAGCAGTACTTC.

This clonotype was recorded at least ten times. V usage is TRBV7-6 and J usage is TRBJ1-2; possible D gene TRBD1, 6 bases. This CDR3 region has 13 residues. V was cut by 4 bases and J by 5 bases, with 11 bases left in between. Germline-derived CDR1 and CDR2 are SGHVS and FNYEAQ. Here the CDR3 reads CASSSTGFYGYTF. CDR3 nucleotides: TGTGCCAGCAGCTCTACAGGGTTTTATGGCTACACCTTC.

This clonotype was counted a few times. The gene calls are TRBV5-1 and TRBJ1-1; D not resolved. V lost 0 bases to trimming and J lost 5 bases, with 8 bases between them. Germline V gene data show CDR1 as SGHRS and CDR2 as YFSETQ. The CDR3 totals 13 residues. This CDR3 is CASSLAGLTEAFF. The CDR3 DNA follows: TGCGCCAGCAGCTTGGCCGGGTTGACTGAAGCTTTCTTT.

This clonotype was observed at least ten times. CDR3 in DNA: TGTGCCAGCAGTTCGCCCTCGACAGGGCCCCAGGGTACGCAGTATTTT. Translation: CASSSPSTGPQGTQYF. This chain joins TRBV12-3 or TRBV12-4 and TRBJ2-3; TRBD1 matches 7 bases. CDR3 length equals 16 residues. The J segment lost 8 bases and the V segment lost 4 bases, leaving 15 bases of the junction unmatched.